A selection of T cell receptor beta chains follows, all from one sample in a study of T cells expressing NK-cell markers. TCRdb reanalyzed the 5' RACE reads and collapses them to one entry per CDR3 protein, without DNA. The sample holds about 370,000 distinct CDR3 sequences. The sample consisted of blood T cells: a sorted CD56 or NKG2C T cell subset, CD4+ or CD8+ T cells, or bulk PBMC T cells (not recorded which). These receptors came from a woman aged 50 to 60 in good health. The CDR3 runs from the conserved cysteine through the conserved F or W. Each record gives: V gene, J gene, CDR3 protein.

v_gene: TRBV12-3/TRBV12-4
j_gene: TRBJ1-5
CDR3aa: CASSLGGDNQPQHF

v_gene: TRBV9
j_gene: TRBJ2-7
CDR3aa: CASSVVSGEFYEQYF

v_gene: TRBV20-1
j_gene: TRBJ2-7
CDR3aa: CSARVFGGGPGEQYF

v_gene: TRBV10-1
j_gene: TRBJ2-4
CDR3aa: CASTEGSGNIQYF

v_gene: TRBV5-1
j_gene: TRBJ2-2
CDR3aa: CASSLETLDTGELFF

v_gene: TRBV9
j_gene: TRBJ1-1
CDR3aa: CASSVGSFEGAFF

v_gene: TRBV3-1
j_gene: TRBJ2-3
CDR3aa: CASSPRTSGTADTQYF

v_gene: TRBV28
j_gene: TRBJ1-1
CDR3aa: CASKGGDSMNTEAFF

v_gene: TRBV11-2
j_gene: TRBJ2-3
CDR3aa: CASSYMRRDAGSDTQYF

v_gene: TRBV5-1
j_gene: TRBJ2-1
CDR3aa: CATSESSYNEQFF

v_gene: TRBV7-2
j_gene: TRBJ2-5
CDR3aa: CASSLDPGKETQYF

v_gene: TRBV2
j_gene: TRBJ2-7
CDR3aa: CAFYPGRNYEQYF

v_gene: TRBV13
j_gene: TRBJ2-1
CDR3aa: CASSSYSGTYNEQFF

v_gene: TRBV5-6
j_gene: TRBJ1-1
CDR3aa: CASSDYSEAFF

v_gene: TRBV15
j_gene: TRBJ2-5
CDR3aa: CATSRPGTAGETQYF

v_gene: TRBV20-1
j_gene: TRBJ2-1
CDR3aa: CSADRDSAGNEQFF

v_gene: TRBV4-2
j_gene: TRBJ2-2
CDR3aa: CASSQASGASNTGELFF

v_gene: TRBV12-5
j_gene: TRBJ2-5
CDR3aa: CASGPGLTVETQYF

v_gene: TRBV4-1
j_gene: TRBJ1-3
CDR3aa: CASSFNRSPGNTIYF

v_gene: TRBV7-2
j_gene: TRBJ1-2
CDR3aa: CASSLMAGQYGYTF

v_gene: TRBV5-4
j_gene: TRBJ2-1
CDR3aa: CASSSESEQFF

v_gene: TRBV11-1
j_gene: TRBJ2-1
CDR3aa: CASSLAPTSGRLFF

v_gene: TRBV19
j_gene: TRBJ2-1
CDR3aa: CASSGTAYNEQFF

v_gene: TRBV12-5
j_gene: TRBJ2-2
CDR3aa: CASGLVSSPAPGELFF

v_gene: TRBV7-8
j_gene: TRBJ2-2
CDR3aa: CASSNRDRVFGELFF

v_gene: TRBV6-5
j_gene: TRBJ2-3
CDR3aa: CASSYSTTGVGDTQYF

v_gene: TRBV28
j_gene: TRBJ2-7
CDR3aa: CASSFPSGRASGSYEQYF

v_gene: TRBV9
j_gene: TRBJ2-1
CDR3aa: CASSYLASINEQFF

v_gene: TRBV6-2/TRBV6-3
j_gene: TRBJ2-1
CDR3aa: CASRSGELGSYNEQFF

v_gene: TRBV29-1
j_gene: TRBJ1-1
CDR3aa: CSVDYRQQRSAFF

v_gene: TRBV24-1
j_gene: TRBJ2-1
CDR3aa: CATSEASGNFFEREQFF

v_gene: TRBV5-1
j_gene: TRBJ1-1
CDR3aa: CASSSGQGVSGTEAFF

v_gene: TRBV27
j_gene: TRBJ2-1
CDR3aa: CASSEQPGLAGSVFNEQFF